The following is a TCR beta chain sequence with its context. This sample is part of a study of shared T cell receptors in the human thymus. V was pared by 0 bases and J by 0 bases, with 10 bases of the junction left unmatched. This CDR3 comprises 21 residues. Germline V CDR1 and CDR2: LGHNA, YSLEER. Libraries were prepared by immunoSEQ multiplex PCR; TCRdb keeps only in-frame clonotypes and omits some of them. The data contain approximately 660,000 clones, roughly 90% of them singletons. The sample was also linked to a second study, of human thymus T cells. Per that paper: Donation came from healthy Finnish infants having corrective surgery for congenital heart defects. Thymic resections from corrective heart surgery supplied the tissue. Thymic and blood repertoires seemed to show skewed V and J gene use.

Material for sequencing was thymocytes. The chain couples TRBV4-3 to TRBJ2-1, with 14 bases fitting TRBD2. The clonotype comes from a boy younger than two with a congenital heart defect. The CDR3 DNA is TGCGCCAGCAGCCAAGATCTAAGACTAGCGGGAGGGAGAAACTCCTACAATGAGCAGTTCTTC. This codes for CASSQDLRLAGGRNSYNEQFF.